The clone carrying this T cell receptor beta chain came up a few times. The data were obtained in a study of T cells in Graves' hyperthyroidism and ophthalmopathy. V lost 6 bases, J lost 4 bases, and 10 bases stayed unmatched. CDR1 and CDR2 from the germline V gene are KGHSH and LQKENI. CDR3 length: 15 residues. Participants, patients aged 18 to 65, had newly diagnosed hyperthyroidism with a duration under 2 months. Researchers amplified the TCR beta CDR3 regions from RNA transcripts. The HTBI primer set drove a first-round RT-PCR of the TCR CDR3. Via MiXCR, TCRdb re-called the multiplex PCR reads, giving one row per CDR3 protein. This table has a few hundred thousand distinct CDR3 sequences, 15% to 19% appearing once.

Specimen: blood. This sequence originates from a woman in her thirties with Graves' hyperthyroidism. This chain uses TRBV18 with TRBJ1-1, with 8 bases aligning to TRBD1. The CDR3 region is CASSSTGVRGTEAFF. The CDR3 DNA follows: TGTGCCAGCTCGTCGACAGGGGTCCGCGGCACTGAAGCTTTCTTT.